Listed below are T cell receptor beta chains from one sample, sequenced in a study of T cell repertoires in aging, cancer and after chemotherapy. TCRdb called the multiplex PCR reads again in MiXCR, with one record for every CDR3 protein. Counted here are 5,500 to 7,000 distinct CDR3 sequences, 25% to 30% occurring once; the ten biggest clones make up 3% to 5%. The specimen was blood. All receptors come from a human donor in good health. Both conserved end residues are trimmed from each CDR3.

ASSFERGDTQY	TRBV27	TRBJ2-3
AHGQSQNSPLH	TRBV30	TRBJ1-6
SARDYRTGSTQY	TRBV20-1	TRBJ2-7
ASSGGPGQGLGTQY	TRBV6-1	TRBJ2-5
ASSLPQSRGYEQY	TRBV28	TRBJ2-7
ASEPGQGSETQY	TRBV5-1	TRBJ2-5
ASSYSGGGGTQY	TRBV6-6	TRBJ2-3
ASSDTIPRFPGELF	TRBV25-1	TRBJ2-2
ASSDRSMNTEAF	TRBV6-5	TRBJ1-1
ASSGGGRAYNEQF	TRBV6-5	TRBJ2-1
ASSESIWQGAYNEQF	TRBV10-1	TRBJ2-1
ASSPGQPPINSGNTIY	TRBV18	TRBJ1-3
ASSEDTGTDEQF	TRBV6-1	TRBJ2-1
ASSFGTSERETQY	TRBV7-6	TRBJ2-5
ASSPLGQGYGYT	TRBV5-1	TRBJ1-2
ASSYLGASTDTQY	TRBV6-6	TRBJ2-3
ASSFGGDEAF	TRBV27	TRBJ1-1
ASSTSYNEQF	TRBV27	TRBJ2-1
ATSEANTQY	TRBV24-1	TRBJ2-3
ASSWQEGTGELF	TRBV12-3/TRBV12-4	TRBJ2-2
ASSLVVQNTGELF	TRBV5-1	TRBJ2-2
ASRTYRGPAGANVLT	TRBV28	TRBJ2-6
ASSVHRQVELH	TRBV12-3/TRBV12-4	TRBJ1-2
ASSPLAGGTMRDEQF	TRBV27	TRBJ2-1
ASSPSSGRSSTQY	TRBV10-1	TRBJ2-3
ASSPSTISADTQY	TRBV5-4	TRBJ2-3
ASSPGLGSYGYT	TRBV18	TRBJ1-2
AIAGTSSNEQF	TRBV10-3	TRBJ2-1
ASSSRADNSPLH	TRBV11-3	TRBJ1-6
ASSFQVAKNIKY	TRBV28	TRBJ2-4
AISALGLAGDLQETQY	TRBV10-3	TRBJ2-5
ASSLGTGRTEAF	TRBV7-9	TRBJ1-1
ASSLALDTQY	TRBV5-1	TRBJ2-3
ASSDFRDRGFLHQPQH	TRBV6-5	TRBJ1-5
ASSLSGTGEETQY	TRBV27	TRBJ2-5
ASSLWVDRGIYEQY	TRBV28	TRBJ2-7
ASSLEGAWEQF	TRBV7-9	TRBJ2-1
ASSQELPWYEQF	TRBV4-3	TRBJ2-1
ASRSSGGWYQETQY	TRBV28	TRBJ2-5
ASNLVLAGGRGNTQY	TRBV5-4	TRBJ2-3
AAGHRETQY	TRBV6-1	.
SAIDRGQTYGYT	TRBV20-1	TRBJ1-2
ASRDGGYT	TRBV10-3	TRBJ1-2
ASSPGGSQEQF	TRBV6-5	TRBJ2-1
SAREGGQPQH	TRBV20-1	TRBJ1-5
ASSEWTGFRSPLH	TRBV7-9	TRBJ1-6
ASSFGPSSGANVLT	TRBV5-5	TRBJ2-6
SARDPRDSKNTEAF	TRBV20-1	TRBJ1-1
SAGTSGSVGF	TRBV29-1	TRBJ2-1
ASSPGQGGDTQY	TRBV18	TRBJ2-3
SAEWGLAGGSGETQY	TRBV20-1	TRBJ2-5
ASSQTSGYGYT	TRBV7-9	TRBJ1-2
ASSLGRNNSPLH	TRBV7-9	TRBJ1-6
ASSASGTVNYGYT	TRBV9	TRBJ1-2
ASSPTSGLTDTQY	TRBV12-3/TRBV12-4	TRBJ2-3